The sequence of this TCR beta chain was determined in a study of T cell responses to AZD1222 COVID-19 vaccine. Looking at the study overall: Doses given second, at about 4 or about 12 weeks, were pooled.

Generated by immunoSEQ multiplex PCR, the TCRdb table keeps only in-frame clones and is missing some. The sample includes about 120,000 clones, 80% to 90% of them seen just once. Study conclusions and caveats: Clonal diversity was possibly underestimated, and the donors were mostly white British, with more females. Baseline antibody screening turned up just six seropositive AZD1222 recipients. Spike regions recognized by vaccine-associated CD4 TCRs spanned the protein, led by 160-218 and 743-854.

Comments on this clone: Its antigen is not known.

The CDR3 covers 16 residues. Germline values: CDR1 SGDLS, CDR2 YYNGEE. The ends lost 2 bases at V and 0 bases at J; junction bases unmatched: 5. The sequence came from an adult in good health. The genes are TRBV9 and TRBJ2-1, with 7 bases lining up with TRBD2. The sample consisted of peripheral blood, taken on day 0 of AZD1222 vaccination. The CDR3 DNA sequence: TGTGCCAGCAGCGTCTTCGGCGGGAGCTCCTACAATGAGCAGTTCTTC. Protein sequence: CASSVFGGSSYNEQFF.